This T cell receptor beta chain derives from a study of T cell repertoires in cytomegalovirus infection. About the study: Selection of CMV epitopes for the study included recently identified HLA-C-restricted and well-studied HLA-B-restricted ones. Indicated by public TCR beta signatures were CMV infection and matching HLA type.

Comment on this clonotype: Its antigen is unidentified.

Each CDR3 protein is one row after TCRdb ran MiXCR on the reads. The repertoire has 700,000 to 850,000 distinct CDR3 sequences, approximately 32% of them found once; the top ten carry under 15%. This sample comprised cultured CD8+ T cells from PBMCs, obtained from culture after CMV antigen stimulation. The source is a human donor in good health (CMV status not recorded). Some clones in this sample may be carry-over from other donors' samples.

CDR3 nucleotides: TGCAGCGTGGGAGCAGGGGGAGGCACTGAAGCTTTCTTT. Its protein is CSVGAGGGTEAFF. J is TRBJ1-1 and V is TRBV29-1, with 7 bases lining up with TRBD1. Germline assignment: CDR1 SQVTM and CDR2 ANQGSEA. The CDR3 has 13 amino acids. J lost 4 bases, V lost 6 bases, and 8 bases had no gene match.